This TCR beta chain was documented in a study of Ad26.COV2.S vaccination and SARS-CoV-2 variants. Study in general: The donor was enrolled in the Ad26.COV2.S arm of the COV1001 trial. By the intramuscular route, Ad26.COV2.S was given once, or twice 56 days apart.

The study's findings and limits: Measurements of TCR breadth and depth may have given underestimates of the total T cell responses.

As regards this clone: Its antigen is still unknown.

Trimming took 6 bases from V and 4 from J; bases not matched to a gene: 11. Germline V CDR1 and CDR2: ENHRY, SYGVKD. This CDR3 has 19 residues. Treatment indicated: some 20 received Ad26.COV2.S at low or high dose, single or two shots; a few received placebo; per-sample allocation not given. Sample collection was performed on day 63 after the first vaccine or placebo injection. In Boston, an adult donor aged 18-55 years took part. Some clones are missing from TCRdb's copy, which holds only in-frame ones; the method was immunoSEQ multiplex PCR. The table records 350,000 to 400,000 clones, approximately 91% of them present only once.

Sequenced here: peripheral blood, sampled in a trial of Ad26.COV2.S vaccine versus placebo. This clonotype originated in a person aged 18-65 years who received the Ad26.COV2.S COVID-19 vaccine or a placebo. The V gene is TRBV10-3, the J gene TRBJ2-6; TRBD2 agrees at 14 bases. CDR3 loop: CAIREPGLAGAVGANVLTF. The CDR3 nucleotides read TGTGCCATCAGGGAACCGGGACTAGCGGGAGCGGTAGGGGCCAACGTCCTGACTTTC.